This paragraph covers one T cell receptor beta chain sequence. This clonotype was counted ten times or more. Its antigen target is currently unknown. Base qualities are not at hand, and no much larger clone is one base apart. The TCR beta CDR3 region was amplified from genomic DNA by two rounds of multiplex PCR. The first PCR round used primers specific to each TRBV and TRBJ gene, with sequences filed in Chinese patent CN105087789A. Universal primers were used in the second PCR round. The Roche High Pure PCR Template Preparation Kit was used to extract genomic DNA from frozen PBMCs. An Illumina HiSeq 3000 was used to sequence the libraries paired-end with 151 bp reads. In the source study's methods: CutAdapt was used to discard raw reads that did not contain the multiplex PCR primer sequences. High-quality paired reads were merged into contigs with PEAR. MiXCR assigned TRB V, D and J gene segments to each contig by aligning to reference sequences. CDR3 sequences were clustered by base quality and sequence similarity to remove sequencing errors. Diversity was measured as Shannon entropy normalized by the natural log of productive TCR sequence number. One minus Shannon entropy divided by the natural log of the number of unique clonotypes was used as the definition of clonality. Progression-free survival cut-offs for repertoire metrics were chosen using the Youden index of ROC curves, with analyses run in R 3.5.3. The raw public data were reprocessed by TCRdb itself: fastp quality trimming at Q25, MiXCR clonotype calling, in-frame beta chains only. Identical CDR3 protein sequences are pooled into one entry, listed with their most common genes and DNA. TCRdb's processing, not the authors', yielded these V and J calls. This sample holds more than 30,000 distinct CDR3 sequences; about 42% were observed only once. The top ten hold 15% of the sample.

The data were taken from a study of prognosis after radiotherapy for stage I lung cancer (dated by TCRdb to about 2021). About the study as a whole: Over 15 stage I NSCLC patients were enrolled in Nanjing, China, between 2018 and January 2019. Newly diagnosed primary stage I lung tumors were present in 12 to 15 patients, and oligometastatic NSCLC after surgical resection of the primary tumor was present in about five patients. Every patient was regarded as medically inoperable, because of comorbidities in over 10 cases and refusal of surgery in over five cases. The cohort included about twelve men and a handful of women, with a median age of approximately 75 years and a range of 53 to 84 years. Approximately 13 patients had adenocarcinoma and several had squamous cell carcinoma as the tumor histology. Image-guided IMRT or VMAT was used to deliver SBRT in 3 to 5 fractions at a biologically effective dose of at least 100 Gy. Concurrent therapy was not administered to any patient alongside SBRT. Distant metastases were developed by four of the 19 patients after SBRT, at a median of around seven months, whereas no significant progression was observed in the other 15 patients. Peripheral blood TCR beta repertoires were profiled in stage I NSCLC patients before and after stereotactic body radiotherapy, and the study then linked these repertoires to distant failure. For each of the 20 or so patients, one blood sample was taken before SBRT and one after, so the study sequenced approximately 38 samples in total.

Spanning cysteine to phenylalanine, the CDR3 consists of 13 amino acids. The only DNA kept is the CDR3, 39 bases in frame from the first base. V is trimmed back by 2 bases and J by 4 bases, and the junction contains 2 bases that no gene match accounts for. Per the germline V gene (reference sequence), GTSNPN is the CDR1 and SVGIG is the CDR2. The investigation overall reported the following: Unique TCR clone counts fell after SBRT (median around 11,000 before versus more than 6,500 after; Wilcoxon paired P=0.011). The small cohort and short follow-up limited the study, so independent validation of the findings is needed. None of the reported P values were adjusted for multiple comparisons. TRBV and TRBJ usage frequencies reportedly differed by metastasis status, in two V genes at baseline and in fewer than 10 V and two J genes after SBRT. Whether the expanded TCR clones were tumor-specific was not determined. Post-SBRT Shannon entropy and its change from baseline were lower in patients who developed distant metastases; baseline Shannon entropy was not associated with metastases.

No patient had a history of other malignancies or prior chemotherapy or radiotherapy, and all had node-negative disease on CT and PET/CT. Roughly 6 milliliters of peripheral venous blood were drawn into EDTA tubes at each of two time points. Ficoll-Paque Plus density-gradient centrifugation was used to isolate PBMCs. Samples were stored at -80°C immediately after collection until analysis. This TCR was sampled from a donor over 45 with non-small cell lung cancer. In this chain, TRBV30 is recombined with TRBJ1-1, and 9 junction bases match TRBD1. This material consisted of PBMCs, taken before or after stereotactic body radiation therapy (not recorded which). The encoded CDR3 is CAWSTTGGTEAFF. The nucleotide sequence is given as TGTGCCTGGAGTACGACAGGGGGCACTGAAGCTTTCTTT. Full variable domain (CDR3 extended with the reference TRBV30 and TRBJ1-1 proteins): SQTIHQWPATLVQPVGSPLSLECTVEGTSNPNLYWYRQAAGRGLQLLFYSVGIGQISSEVPQNLSASRPQDRQFILSSKKLLLSDSGFYLCAWSTTGGTEAFFGQGTRLTVV.